The 10 T cell receptor beta chains below all came from one sample that was sequenced in a study of regulatory T cells in long-lasting Graves disease. The time point was: persistent/refractory GD, antithyroid drugs over 5 years with positive TRAb. Preparation of the TCR library used RNA extracted from PBMCs. Construction of the TCR beta libraries employed iRepertoire HTBI primers in conjunction with Arm-PCR of CDR3 regions. TCRdb used MiXCR to reprocess the multiplex PCR reads, holding one entry per CDR3 protein. The sample includes some 340,000 distinct CDR3 sequences, approximately 25% of them seen just once. The source was peripheral blood mononuclear cells (PBMCs), collected when the disease was refractory, from a patient treated with antithyroid drugs. The receptor set was obtained from a middle-aged woman with Graves disease.

The rearrangement uses TRBV11-2 and TRBJ2-3; D is undetermined. V was shortened by 7 bases and J by 0 bases, with 20 bases between the two germline ends. The germline V gene encodes CDR1 SGHAT and CDR2 FQNNGV. CDR3 length: 17 amino acids. The CDR3 loop is CASNPGPPATSTDTQYF. CDR3 bases: TGTGCCAGCAACCCTGGGCCCCCGGCCACTAGCACAGATACGCAGTATTTT.

The chain combines TRBV29-1 with TRBJ2-7; TRBD1 might be the D (6 bases). The V end lost 6 bases, the J end lost 5 bases, and 14 bases lay between the germline ends. The CDR3 runs 12 residues. Per the germline V gene, CDR1 is SQVTM and CDR2 is ANQGSEA. The CDR3 reads CSVLDRSNEQYF. Here the CDR3 DNA reads TGCAGCGTCTTAGACAGGTCGAACGAGCAGTACTTC.

This clonotype showed up many times. At one of its ends the junction is not consistent with the germline gene, which may arise from a read error. The V and J genes are TRBV20-1 and TRBJ2-2; a weak D match, TRBD2 (6 bases). The CDR3 extends over 13 amino acids. CDR1 and CDR2 (germline): DFQATT, SNEGSKA (reference sequence). CDR3 sequence (DNA): TGCAGTGCCAGAGCGGGTGCGGGCGGGGAGCTGTTTTTT. Its translation is CSARAGAGGELFF.

This clonotype was detected many times. The chain employs TRBV20-1 and TRBJ1-2, with D maybe TRBD1 (5 bases). In germline, CDR1 is DFQATT, CDR2 SNEGSKA (reference sequence). The CDR3 runs to 12 residues. CDR3 protein: CTIVKGVQGYTF. The CDR3 region has the DNA TGCACAATCGTGAAAGGGGTGCAAGGCTACACCTTC.

This clonotype was recorded many times. The rearrangement uses TRBV11-2 and TRBJ1-6; maybe TRBD1 (6 bases). Germline V gene data show CDR1 as SGHAT and CDR2 as FQNNGV. Trimming left V 5 bases short and J 8 bases short, with 16 bases between. The CDR3 length is 15 residues. The DNA for the CDR3 is TGTGCCAGCAGCGCAAGCACAGGGTTCGATTCACCCCTCCACTTT. It yields the protein CASSASTGFDSPLHF.

This clonotype was picked up many times. V and J are TRBV29-1 and TRBJ1-4; no definite D call. Germline CDR1 and CDR2: SQVTM and ANQGSEA. This CDR3 has 12 residues. The V end was cut by 4 bases, the J end by 5 bases, with 8 bases between. The CDR3 DNA reads as TGCAGCGTTGGGTCAGAGAATGAAAAACTGTTTTTT. This codes for CSVGSENEKLFF.

V and J are TRBV5-1 and TRBJ1-6; unclear D gene. The V end was cut by 2 bases, the J end by 8 bases, with 20 bases between. This CDR3 comprises 17 residues. Germline V CDR1 and CDR2: SGHRS, YFSETQ. As DNA, the CDR3 is TGCGCCAGCAGCTTCACAGCATCCACCGCCTTTGATTCACCCCTCCACTTT. Its translation is CASSFTASTAFDSPLHF.

There are many counts of this clonotype. The chain uses TRBV2 and TRBJ1-1, with TRBD1 identical over 8 bases. J lost 2 bases, V lost 9 bases, and 5 bases had no gene match. The CDR3 runs 13 residues. CDR1 and CDR2 from the germline V gene are SNHLY and FYNNEI. The CDR3 is CARGDRLNTEAFF. Written as DNA, the CDR3 is TGTGCCAGAGGGGACAGGCTTAACACTGAAGCTTTCTTT.

The genes are TRBV10-3 and TRBJ2-7; TRBD2 aligns across 7 bases. The CDR3 is 12 residues long. Trimming took 11 bases from V and 0 from J; bases not matched to a gene: 4. The V gene's germline CDR1 is ENHRY and CDR2 SYGVKD. As DNA, the CDR3 is TGTGCCGGGGGGGGTAGCTCCTACGAGCAGTACTTC. Translating gives CAGGGSSYEQYF.

The chain combines TRBV28 with TRBJ1-1; unclear D gene. Germline lookup yields CDR1 MDHEN and CDR2 SYDVKM. V shed 6 bases and J shed 8 bases, with 16 bases lying between them. The CDR3 runs to 13 residues. Here the CDR3 reads CASRTWTPSEAFF. CDR3 sequence (DNA): TGTGCCAGCAGGACCTGGACGCCATCCGAAGCTTTCTTT.